The present T cell receptor beta chain was sequenced within a study of T cell responses to AZD1222 COVID-19 vaccine (dated by TCRdb to the early 2020s). Looking at the study overall: A total of more than 230 trial participants underwent TCR sequencing, of whom around 200 received two doses of AZD1222 and about 25 received two doses of the MenACWY control vaccine. Trial participants were enrolled by age into subgroups of 18-55, 56-69 and 70-plus years, and around 140, 26 and 57 TCR-sequenced participants, respectively, were included in these subgroups. Study-wide findings and limitations: Conclusions about previously exposed vaccinees are limited because only five to seven AZD1222 recipients were SARS-CoV-2 seropositive at baseline. Reportedly, almost half of the unique spike-specific TCRs recognized epitopes lying outside the regions that are mutated in the B.1.351 and B.1.1.7 variants. A significant rise in spike-specific TCR breadth and depth was observed after two AZD1222 doses relative to day 0 and relative to MenACWY recipients. Because no day 14 peak-response samples were available, repertoires were characterized only after the peak T cell response. Vaccine-associated CD4 TCRs spanned the whole spike protein, with dominant responses in regions 160-218 and 743-854. Participants were mostly white British and included more females than males, and it was suggested by the authors that clonal diversity may have been underestimated. The 56-69-year group was small, and its depth increase did not reach significance, likely because of low power.

V is shortened by 2 bases, J by 0 bases, and the region joining them spans 30 bases. The CDR1 and CDR2 encoded by the germline V gene are SGHTA and FQGTGA. The CDR3 has 22 amino acids, counting the end cysteine and phenylalanine. Here the CDR3 DNA is all that survives: 66 bases in frame from base 1. The sample's time point label, decoded: about 28 days (+/-7) after the second vaccine dose. AZD1222 recipients whose second dose came at about 4 weeks and those whose second dose came at about 12 weeks were combined into one group, since spike-specific TCR depth and breadth did not differ between the two schedules. Vaccinee samples came from UK trials COV001 and COV002, including a single-blind randomized controlled phase 2/3 trial of AZD1222 (ChAdOx1 nCoV-19) in healthy adults. For TCRbeta chain sequencing, PBMC samples were collected from trial participants at day 0 and at day 28 after the second dose.

The CDR3 regions of human TCRbeta chains were analyzed by immunosequencing. The study's own analysis went as follows. Repertoire TCRs were matched against a reference library of SARS-CoV-2-specific TCRs generated with the MIRA antigen-specificity platform. Breadth was defined as the fraction of unique TCRs that were SARS-CoV-2-associated. Depth was defined as the fraction of total T cells that were SARS-CoV-2-associated. Using the MIRA data, every spike-specific TCR was mapped to the spike region that the TCR reacted to and assigned to either a CD4 or a CD8 class. Log10-transformed breadth and depth values were compared by one-way ANOVA with Sidak's multiple comparisons tests. What TCRdb holds here is the immuneACCESS table cut down to in-frame rearrangements. Part of the clones is not present; checked against another copy, under half of the missing clones reflect an unresolved V gene, and the others are unexplained. The DNA gave D and trimming, while V, J and clone size come from that table. This sample holds tens of thousands of clones; 92% were observed only once. The ten largest clones capture less than 4% of the sample.

Points on this clone: The antigen it binds to is not known. Base qualities are not recorded, but no much larger clone differs from it by a single base.

This specimen consisted of peripheral blood, obtained 28 days after the second AZD1222 dose. This TCR was sampled from an adult who received the AZD1222 COVID-19 vaccine. The V and J segments used are TRBV7-3 and TRBJ2-3; no D gene call is confident. The nucleotides are TGTGCCAGCAGCTTACGATTTACCGTCGGGCCAAACGTCCCTTCTAGCACAGATACGCAGTATTTT. Translated, this gives CASSLRFTVGPNVPSSTDTQYF.